The 28 T cell receptor beta chains below were found in one sample sequenced in a study of cytomegalovirus exposure and HLA in healthy donors. PCR primers comprised 60 Vbeta and 13 Jbeta primers. Using immunoSEQ multiplex PCR, the repertoire was profiled, and TCRdb retains in-frame clones only, with some absent. The sample has 120,000 to 150,000 clones, around 80% seen once. The sample consisted of PBMCs. The receptors originated from a man aged 35-49 years in good health and CMV-seronegative.

This chain connects TRBV28 to TRBJ2-5; a weak D match, TRBD1 (6 bases). The better agreement between TRBJ2-7 and the DNA end casts doubt on the J call. Germline CDR1 is MDHEN and CDR2 is SYDVKM. The CDR3 totals 16 residues. CDR3: CASSLDQGPAGYEQYF. CDR3 bases: TGTGCCAGCAGTTTAGACCAGGGGCCTGCTGGATACGAGCAGTACTTC.

The rearrangement links TRBV7-8 to TRBJ1-4; 7 bases are shared with TRBD1. The CDR3 covers 16 residues. The ends lost 3 bases at V and 8 bases at J; junction bases unmatched: 12. The germline CDR1 and CDR2 sequences are SGHVS and FQNEAQ. This CDR3 reads CASSFRDSGLGEKLFF. The CDR3 nucleotides are TGTGCCAGCAGCTTCCGGGACAGTGGACTGGGCGAAAAACTGTTTTTT.

The chain couples TRBV2 to TRBJ1-6; no clear D gene. The V end was cut by 5 bases, the J end by 7 bases, with 12 bases between. This CDR3 has 14 residues. Per germline, CDR1 SNHLY and CDR2 FYNNEI. CDR3 sequence (DNA): TGTGCCAGCAGTCGACGGGAGAAGAATTCACCCCTCCACTTT. Amino acids: CASSRREKNSPLHF.

The chain joins TRBV4-1 to TRBJ1-3; possibly TRBD1 for D (5 bases). The CDR3 is 16 residues long. Trimming stripped 3 bases from V and 2 bases from J, with 14 bases between. Germline V CDR1 and CDR2: MGHRA, YSYEKL. CDR3 amino acids: CASSHIGDGAGNTIYF. For the CDR3, the DNA is TGCGCCAGCAGCCATATAGGGGATGGGGCTGGAAACACCATATATTTT.

This clone was seen a single time. The V and J genes are TRBV29-1 and TRBJ1-1; the D gene is possibly TRBD1 (5 bases). CDR3 size: 15 residues. The V and J ends lost 2 bases and 0 bases respectively, with 13 bases between them. Per germline, CDR1 SQVTM and CDR2 ANQGSEA. The CDR3 region is CSVERGDSMNTEAFF. Written as DNA, the CDR3 is TGCAGCGTTGAAAGGGGCGACAGTATGAACACTGAAGCTTTCTTT.

V and J are TRBV28 and TRBJ2-1; 10 bases line up with TRBD2. CDR1 is MDHEN, CDR2 SYDVKM, per germline. This CDR3 spans 15 amino acids. The V segment lost 3 bases and the J segment 9 bases; nucleotides outside the gene matches: 8. The CDR3 nucleotides read TGTGCCAGCAGTTTCGGAAGCGGGGGGGCCGCTGAGCAGTTCTTC. Protein sequence: CASSFGSGGAAEQFF.

The V gene is TRBV5-1, the J gene TRBJ2-3; D is uncertain. Looked up from germline, CDR1 is SGHRS and CDR2 is YFSETQ. V gave up 4 bases and J gave up 5 bases, with 26 bases separating them. The CDR3 runs 18 residues. The CDR3 region is CASSIAAWRLKNGDTQYF. The CDR3 coding sequence is TGCGCCAGCAGCATTGCGGCGTGGCGGCTAAAGAATGGAGATACGCAGTATTTT. The variable domain in full, with the rest retrieved from reference TRBV5-1 and TRBJ2-3, is KAGVTQTPRYLIKTRGQQVTLSCSPISGHRSVSWYQQTPGQGLQFLFEYFSETQRNKGNFPGRFSGRQFSNSRSEMNVSTLELGDSALYLCASSIAAWRLKNGDTQYFGPGTRLTVL.

The V gene is TRBV25-1, the J gene TRBJ1-2, with D possibly matching TRBD1 (6 bases). CDR3 length: 13 residues. The ends were cut back, 8 bases at V and 7 bases at J, with 17 bases in the middle. Germline assignment: CDR1 MGHDK and CDR2 SYGVNS. CDR3 region: CASGRGTRGGYTF. The CDR3 DNA reads as TGTGCCAGCGGTAGGGGGACGAGGGGTGGCTACACCTTC.

This rearrangement joins TRBV18 to TRBJ2-3; 11 bases match TRBD2. Germline CDR1 is KGHSH and CDR2 is LQKENI. This CDR3 contains 19 residues. J lost 7 bases, V lost 3 bases, and 18 bases had no gene match. In DNA, the CDR3 is TGTGCCAGCTCACCGCCCGGCGCGGCTAGCGGGGGGCGCGGGAATACGCAGTATTTT. Amino acids: CASSPPGAASGGRGNTQYF.

The chain combines TRBV7-8 with TRBJ1-4; D is undetermined. Germline CDR1 and CDR2: SGHVS and FQNEAQ. CDR3 length: 16 residues. V lost 0 bases and J 0 bases, leaving 8 bases between the germline ends. In nucleotides, the CDR3 is TGTGCCAGCAGCTTAGCAAGACACGCAACTAATGAAAAACTGTTTTTT. It encodes CASSLARHATNEKLFF.

This clone was picked up a small number of times. The rearrangement links TRBV5-4 to TRBJ1-1, with 7 bases that match TRBD1. Germline V gene sequence: CDR1 SGHNT, CDR2 YYREEE (reference sequence). The CDR3 runs 13 residues. V dropped 3 bases and J dropped 4; count of bases not matched to a gene: 3. CDR3 in amino acids: CASSSGGTTEAFF. Written as DNA, the CDR3 is TGTGCCAGCAGCTCAGGGGGTACCACTGAAGCTTTCTTT.

The rearrangement joins TRBV13 to TRBJ1-5; D is possibly TRBD1 (5 bases). The CDR3 contains 16 residues. Trimming cost V 3 bases and J 1 base, with 13 bases left between them. The V gene's germline CDR1 is PRHDT and CDR2 FYEKMQ (reference sequence). CDR3 nucleotides: TGTGCCAGCAGCTTCCATGGGGCAGGGAGCAATCAGCCCCAGCATTTT. Translating it yields CASSFHGAGSNQPQHF.

This clone was found a few times. The chain links TRBV5-6 to TRBJ2-5; D is unresolved. The CDR3 is made up of 14 amino acids. V lost 4 bases, J lost 2 bases, and 12 bases lay in between. Germline V gene lookup returns CDR1 SGHDT and CDR2 YYEEEE. This CDR3 reads CASSGDPPQETQYF. The DNA of the CDR3 is TGTGCCAGCAGCGGAGACCCACCGCAAGAGACCCAGTACTTC.

The chain is built from TRBV6-5 and TRBJ2-7; 10 positions match TRBD2. Per the germline V gene, CDR1 is MNHEY and CDR2 is SVGAGI. Unmatched junction bases numbered 5, after V lost 4 bases and J lost 2 bases. This CDR3 is built from 15 residues. The CDR3 DNA reads TGTGCCAGCAGTTCCGGACTAGCGGCAACCTACGAGCAGTACTTC. This gives the protein CASSSGLAATYEQYF.

Points on this clone: At one boundary the junction diverges from the germline segment, which might be a read error. The chain recombines TRBV7-9 with TRBJ1-5; TRBD1 matches 8 bases. CDR3 size: 16 residues. The germline CDR1 and CDR2 sequences are SEHNR and FQNEAQ (reference sequence). The CDR3 DNA reads as TGTTCCAGCAGCCTTCTTAACAGGGGGGGCAATCAGCCCCAGCATTTT. The encoded protein is CSSSLLNRGGNQPQHF.

The chain recombines TRBV7-9 with TRBJ2-2; TRBD2 is a possible D gene (6 bases). This CDR3 contains 15 residues. The V gene's germline CDR1 is SEHNR and CDR2 FQNEAQ (reference sequence). Deletions cut 5 bases from V and 4 bases from J, with 14 bases between. The CDR3 sequence: CASSQRVSGTGELFF. CDR3 nucleotide sequence: TGTGCCAGCAGCCAGCGGGTATCGGGCACCGGGGAGCTGTTTTTT.

The chain is built from TRBV7-8 and TRBJ1-1; 7 bases agree with TRBD1. CDR1 SGHVS and CDR2 FQNEAQ come from the germline V gene. There are 15 residues in the CDR3. With V trimmed by 2 bases and J by 4 bases, 7 bases remained unmatched. The CDR3, as DNA: TGTGCCAGCAGCTTAAATTTCGGGGACAGCACTGAAGCTTTCTTT. Protein: CASSLNFGDSTEAFF.

CDR3: CASSLGTAQYF. CDR3 in DNA: TGTGCCAGCAGCCTGGGGACAGCGCAGTACTTC. The chain recombines TRBV4-2 with TRBJ2-7; 7 bases line up with TRBD1. Per the germline V gene, CDR1 is LGHNA and CDR2 is YNFKEQ. V shed 4 bases and J 9 bases; nucleotides not matched to a gene: 3. The CDR3 length is 11 residues.

The chain carries TRBV30 and TRBJ1-3; D uncertain. V gave up 0 bases and J gave up 3 bases, with 12 bases separating them. Germline V gene data show CDR1 as GTSNPN and CDR2 as SVGIG (reference sequence). The CDR3 extends over 15 amino acids. CDR3 in DNA: TGTGCCTGGAGTGTAAGCTTGAGGGTTGGAAACACCATATATTTT. Translating gives CAWSVSLRVGNTIYF.

V is TRBV18 and J is TRBJ2-3; D might be TRBD2 (6 bases). Germline V CDR1 and CDR2: KGHSH, LQKENI. V was shortened by 6 bases and J by 0 bases, with 13 bases between the two germline ends. The CDR3 covers 15 residues. The CDR3 nucleotides read TGTGCCAGCTCGCGGCTCGGGGGAAGCACAGATACGCAGTATTTT. Translated: CASSRLGGSTDTQYF.

The chain is built from TRBV6-5 and TRBJ1-4; possible D gene TRBD1, 6 bases. This CDR3 contains 13 residues. Between the trimmed V and J ends, which lost 7 bases and 3 bases, there was a span of 9 bases. In germline, CDR1 is MNHEY, CDR2 SVGAGI. CDR3 sequence reads: CASIAGANEKLFF. In DNA, the CDR3 is TGTGCCAGCATCGCAGGGGCTAATGAAAAACTGTTTTTT.

The chain links TRBV28 to TRBJ2-5; a weak D match, TRBD2 (6 bases). Trimming took 4 bases from V and 5 from J, leaving 20 bases between them. CDR1 is MDHEN, CDR2 SYDVKM, per germline. This CDR3 has 16 amino acids. The CDR3 here is CASSSPRRDPRETQYF. DNA of the CDR3: TGTGCCAGCAGTTCCCCTCGGCGGGACCCCAGGGAGACCCAGTACTTC.

This clone has only a few counts. The chain carries TRBV6-4 and TRBJ2-1; D perhaps matches TRBD1 (5 bases). This CDR3 has 12 residues. Trimming cost V 6 bases and J 5 bases, with 8 bases left between them. CDR1 MRHNA and CDR2 SNTAGT come from the germline V gene. The CDR3 nucleotides read TGTGCCAGCAGGGACAATAACAATGAGCAGTTCTTC. Its translation: CASRDNNNEQFF.

This clone was seen more than once but under ten times. CDR3 loop: CASTTGSTYEQYF. The DNA of the CDR3 is TGTGCCAGCACTACAGGGTCGACCTACGAGCAGTACTTC. The chain links TRBV28 to TRBJ2-7; possible D gene TRBD1, 6 bases. The CDR3 has 13 amino acids. Germline-derived CDR1 and CDR2 are MDHEN and SYDVKM. Trimming took off 7 bases at V and 2 bases at J, with 12 bases between the two ends.

The genes are TRBV6-5 and TRBJ1-2; 9 nucleotides line up with TRBD1. Germline assignment: CDR1 MNHEY and CDR2 SVGAGI. The length of the CDR3 is 13 residues. After removal of 10 bases from V and 2 bases from J, the junction contained 5 bases not matched to a gene. The CDR3 coding sequence is TGTGCCACCTCGGGGACAGGGAACTATGGCTACACCTTC. Its protein is CATSGTGNYGYTF.

J is TRBJ2-3 and V is TRBV9; tentatively, D is TRBD1 (5 bases). This CDR3 contains 19 residues. The germline V and J ends were trimmed by 0 bases and 3 bases, with 23 bases remaining between them. Germline V gene data show CDR1 as SGDLS and CDR2 as YYNGEE. The CDR3 DNA sequence: TGTGCCAGCAGCGTAGCCCAACTCGGCCCAGGGTCACTAACAGATACGCAGTATTTT. Protein sequence: CASSVAQLGPGSLTDTQYF.

V gene TRBV21-1 combines with J gene TRBJ2-1; the DNA was not compared with TRBD1, the D call given in the table. TRBV21-1 is described as a pseudogene. This CDR3 comprises 19 residues. This chain's CDR3 is CASSLRDCVDREGHNEQFF. The CDR3 nucleotides read TGTGCCAGCAGCCTACGAGATTGTGTGGACAGGGAGGGCCACAATGAGCAGTTCTTC.

The V and J genes are TRBV29-1 and TRBJ1-1; 7 positions agree with TRBD1. The junction had 9 bases not matched to a gene; V was cut back by 4 bases and J by 4 bases. CDR1 and CDR2 from the germline V gene are SQVTM and ANQGSEA. The CDR3 has 14 amino acids. The CDR3 sequence: CSVVPRQGATEAFF. For the CDR3, the DNA is TGCAGCGTTGTTCCCCGACAGGGTGCCACTGAAGCTTTCTTT.